Presented here are 15 T cell receptor beta chains from one specimen sequenced in a study of blood T cell repertoires in COVID-19. Here immunoSEQ multiplex PCR was the method, and the copy in TCRdb shows in-frame clones only, minus some. The sample lists over 200,000 clones; 70% to 90% were seen once. Sequenced: PBMCs or T cells enriched from blood (not recorded which). Receptor source: a man in his forties who had recovered from COVID-19.

This clone was detected once. This rearrangement joins TRBV5-8 to TRBJ2-1; 7 bases align to TRBD2. The V gene's germline CDR1 is SGHTS and CDR2 YDEGEE. The CDR3 contains 15 residues. V trimming: 2 bases; J trimming: 6 bases; junction bases outside the gene matches: 8. CDR3 DNA sequence: TGTGCCAGCAGCTTAGCCGGGACTACAAGCAATGAGCAGTTCTTC. Protein sequence: CASSLAGTTSNEQFF.

The CDR3 sequence: CASSQSRGKDTQYF. In nucleotides, the CDR3 is TGTGCCAGCAGCCAAAGCAGGGGTAAAGATACGCAGTATTTT. This chain links TRBV3-1 (or the pseudogene TRBV3-2) with TRBJ2-3, with D possibly being TRBD1 (6 bases). The CDR3 runs 14 residues. The V gene's germline CDR1 is LGHDT and CDR2 YNNKEL (reference sequence). The V gene lost 2 bases and the J gene lost 5 bases, with 11 bases spanning the gap.

The genes are TRBV11-2 and TRBJ2-7; 7 bases are shared with TRBD1. The CDR3 has 16 amino acids. V dropped 2 bases and J dropped 3; count of bases not matched to a gene: 10. Germline values: CDR1 SGHAT, CDR2 FQNNGV. This chain's CDR3 is CASSLRAGTVNYEQYF. CDR3 nucleotides: TGTGCCAGCAGCTTACGCGCCGGGACAGTCAACTACGAGCAGTACTTC.

The chain is built from TRBV4-2 and TRBJ1-1, with D tentatively TRBD1 (6 bases). The V end was cut by 4 bases, the J end by 5 bases, with 17 bases between. Germline V lookup: CDR1 LGHNA, CDR2 YNFKEQ. CDR3 length equals 15 residues. The chain's CDR3 is CASSLSIAGATEAFF. The CDR3 bases are TGTGCCAGCAGCCTCAGTATTGCAGGGGCAACTGAAGCTTTCTTT.

The chain employs TRBV3-1 (or the pseudogene TRBV3-2) and TRBJ2-3, with 7 bases aligning to TRBD2. The length of the CDR3 is 16 residues. After removal of 5 bases from V and 1 base from J, the junction contained 9 bases not matched to a gene. CDR1 is LGHDT, CDR2 YNNKEL, per germline (reference sequence). CDR3 DNA: TGTGCCAGCAGCTTGAGGACTAGAGGGGGCACAGATACGCAGTATTTT. Encoded protein: CASSLRTRGGTDTQYF.

This chain joins TRBV27 and TRBJ1-1, with 7 bases fitting TRBD1. J gave up 4 bases and V 5 bases, and 4 bases lay outside the gene matches. The germline V gene encodes CDR1 MNHEY and CDR2 SMNVEV (reference sequence). The CDR3 extends over 13 amino acids. This CDR3 is CASSRAGGTEAFF. CDR3 DNA sequence: TGTGCCAGCAGTCGGGCAGGGGGCACTGAAGCTTTCTTT.

The chain is built from TRBV18 and TRBJ2-3; 12 nucleotides match TRBD2. This CDR3 region has 15 residues. Germline V lookup: CDR1 KGHSH, CDR2 LQKENI. The V segment lost 5 bases and the J segment 4 bases; nucleotides outside the gene matches: 4. Here the CDR3 DNA reads TGTGCCAGCTCAGCGCTAGCGGGAGGGCCAGATACGCAGTATTTT. It yields the protein CASSALAGGPDTQYF.

The rearrangement uses TRBV5-4 and TRBJ1-1, with TRBD1 matching 8 bases. This CDR3 comprises 13 residues. CDR1 is SGHNT and CDR2 is YYREEE in the germline V gene (reference sequence). V lost 7 bases, J lost 1 base, and 3 bases stayed unmatched. The CDR3 nucleotides are TGTGCCAGCGGACAGGGATCGAACACTGAAGCTTTCTTT. Amino acids: CASGQGSNTEAFF.

The chain links TRBV19 to TRBJ2-1, with TRBD2 as a possible D gene (5 bases). CDR1 and CDR2 from the germline V gene are LNHDA and SQIVND (reference sequence). Trimming shortened V by 5 bases and J by 9 bases, and 11 bases separated the two germline ends. The CDR3 sequence is 12 residues long. CDR3 DNA: TGTGCCAGTAGTTTCGGGATGGGTGAGCAGTTCTTC. Amino acids: CASSFGMGEQFF.

DNA of the CDR3: TGTGCCAGCAGCGTAGAGTCTAGCGGGTTTTACGAGCAGTACTTC. Translation: CASSVESSGFYEQYF. The J gene is TRBJ2-7, the V gene TRBV9; 8 bases line up with TRBD2. The CDR3 is 15 amino acids. The germline CDR1 and CDR2 sequences are SGDLS and YYNGEE. The J segment lost 4 bases and the V segment lost 0 bases, leaving 6 bases of the junction unmatched.

V gene TRBV5-4 combines with J gene TRBJ2-7; TRBD2 matches 7 bases. The germline V gene encodes CDR1 SGHNT and CDR2 YYREEE (reference sequence). The CDR3 is 15 residues long. V was clipped by 4 bases and J by 5 bases; unmatched bases: 12. The CDR3 DNA reads as TGTGCCAGCAGCCCACCGACGCGGGAGAGCCACGAGCAGTACTTC. Its translation is CASSPPTRESHEQYF. Full variable domain (outside the CDR3, taken from reference TRBV5-4 and TRBJ2-7): ETGVTQSPTHLIKTRGQQVTLRCSSQSGHNTVSWYQQALGQGPQFIFQYYREEENGRGNFPPRFSGLQFPNYSSELNVNALELDDSALYLCASSPPTRESHEQYFGPGTRLTVT.

The V gene is TRBV5-1, the J gene TRBJ1-6, with TRBD1 matching over 9 bases. The CDR3 is 16 amino acids. Per the germline V gene, CDR1 is SGHRS and CDR2 is YFSETQ. J lost 2 bases, V lost 0 bases, and 0 bases had no gene match. The CDR3 reads CASSLGTGAYNSPLHF. CDR3 nucleotide sequence: TGCGCCAGCAGCTTGGGGACAGGGGCCTATAATTCACCCCTCCACTTT.

This clone was counted a few times. J is TRBJ2-1 and V is TRBV2; D unresolved. CDR1 is SNHLY and CDR2 is FYNNEI in the germline V gene. CDR3 length equals 13 residues. V dropped 7 bases and J dropped 2 bases, with 9 bases sitting between them. CDR3 residues: CASTYITYNEQFF. CDR3 sequence (DNA): TGTGCCAGCACTTATATAACCTACAATGAGCAGTTCTTC.

This clone occurred a few times. V usage is TRBV12-3 or TRBV12-4 and J usage is TRBJ1-1; no reliable D call. Trimming pared 5 bases from V and 7 bases from J, leaving 8 bases between. The CDR3 covers 11 residues. CDR3 region: CASSPAGEAFF. CDR3 DNA: TGTGCCAGCAGTCCCGCAGGTGAAGCTTTCTTT.

This clone has only one observation. J is TRBJ1-1 and V is TRBV9, with 8 bases that match TRBD1. Germline lookup yields CDR1 SGDLS and CDR2 YYNGEE. The CDR3 length is 18 residues. Losses at the gene ends were 3 bases for V and 1 base for J; bases not matched to a gene: 14. CDR3 residues: CASSDNFGQGARNTEAFF. CDR3 nucleotide sequence: TGTGCCAGCAGCGATAACTTCGGACAGGGAGCGAGGAACACTGAAGCTTTCTTT.